The source of this T cell receptor beta chain is a study of T cells after yellow fever vaccination. Points from the study as a whole: Clones from primary vaccination mostly reappeared after the booster (around 97% CD4, around 90% CD8). Of the clonotypes, a small share occurred in both CD4 and CD8 compartments.

This clonotype was counted at least ten times. Its antigen is undetermined. It was through 5'RACE template switching that TCR cDNA was made, with a universal primer site and UMIs added. TCRdb processed the 5' RACE reads anew with MiXCR; each CDR3 protein has one entry. The sample holds fewer than 500,000 distinct CDR3 sequences, around a sixth seen once. The clonotype comes from a man between 18 and 29 years old who received the YFV17D yellow fever vaccine. Sequencing used PBMCs, obtained before the yellow fever booster vaccination.

CDR3 bases: TGTGCCAGCAGTATAGACAGGGGGTACTACAATGAGCAGTTCTTC. This codes for CASSIDRGYYNEQFF. The chain joins TRBV12-3 or TRBV12-4 to TRBJ2-1; 9 nucleotides match TRBD1. The junction had 5 bases not matched to a gene; V was cut back by 5 bases and J by 3 bases. The CDR3 extends over 15 amino acids.